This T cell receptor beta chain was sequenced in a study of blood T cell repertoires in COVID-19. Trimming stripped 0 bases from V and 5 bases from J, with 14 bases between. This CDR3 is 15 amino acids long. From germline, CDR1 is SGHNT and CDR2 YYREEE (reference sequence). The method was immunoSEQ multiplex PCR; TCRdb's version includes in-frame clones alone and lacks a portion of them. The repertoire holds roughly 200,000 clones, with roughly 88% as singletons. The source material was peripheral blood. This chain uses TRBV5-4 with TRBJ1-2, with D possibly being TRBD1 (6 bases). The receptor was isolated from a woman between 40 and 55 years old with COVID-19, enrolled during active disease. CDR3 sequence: CASSLAGGEWYGYTF. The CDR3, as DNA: TGTGCCAGCAGCTTGGCGGGGGGCGAATGGTATGGCTACACCTTC. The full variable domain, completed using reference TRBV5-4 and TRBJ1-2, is ETGVTQSPTHLIKTRGQQVTLRCSSQSGHNTVSWYQQALGQGPQFIFQYYREEENGRGNFPPRFSGLQFPNYSSELNVNALELDDSALYLCASSLAGGEWYGYTFGSGTRLTVV.